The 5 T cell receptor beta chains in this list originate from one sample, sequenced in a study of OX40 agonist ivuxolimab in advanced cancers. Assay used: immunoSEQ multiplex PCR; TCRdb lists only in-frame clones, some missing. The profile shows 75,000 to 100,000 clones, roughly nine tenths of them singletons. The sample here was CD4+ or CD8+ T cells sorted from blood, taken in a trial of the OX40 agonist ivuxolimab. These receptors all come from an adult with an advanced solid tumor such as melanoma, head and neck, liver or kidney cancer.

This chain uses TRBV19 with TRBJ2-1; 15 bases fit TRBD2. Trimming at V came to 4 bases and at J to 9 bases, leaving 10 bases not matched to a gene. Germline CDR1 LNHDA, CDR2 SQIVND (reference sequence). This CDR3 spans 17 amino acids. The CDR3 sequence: CASSTPGTSGGRGEQFF. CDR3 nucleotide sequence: TGTGCCAGTAGTACCCCCGGGACTAGCGGGGGGCGTGGTGAGCAGTTCTTC.

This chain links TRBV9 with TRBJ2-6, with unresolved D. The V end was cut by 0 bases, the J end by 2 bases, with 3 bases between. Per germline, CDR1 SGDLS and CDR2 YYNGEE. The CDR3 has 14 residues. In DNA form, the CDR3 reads TGTGCCAGCAGCGTAGTCGCTGGGGCCAACGTCCTGACTTTC. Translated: CASSVVAGANVLTF.

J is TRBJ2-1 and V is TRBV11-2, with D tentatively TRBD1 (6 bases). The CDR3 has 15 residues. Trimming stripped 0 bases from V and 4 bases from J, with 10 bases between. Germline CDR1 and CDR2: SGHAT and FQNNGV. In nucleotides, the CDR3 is TGTGCCAGCAGCTTAGATTACAGGGCTTACAATGAGCAGTTCTTC. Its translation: CASSLDYRAYNEQFF.

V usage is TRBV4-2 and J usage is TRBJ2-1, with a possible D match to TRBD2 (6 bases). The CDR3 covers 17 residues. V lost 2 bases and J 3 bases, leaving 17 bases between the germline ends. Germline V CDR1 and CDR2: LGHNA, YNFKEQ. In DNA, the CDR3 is TGTGCCAGCAGCCAAAGACTTTCCGCGGGACTCTACAATGAGCAGTTCTTC. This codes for CASSQRLSAGLYNEQFF.

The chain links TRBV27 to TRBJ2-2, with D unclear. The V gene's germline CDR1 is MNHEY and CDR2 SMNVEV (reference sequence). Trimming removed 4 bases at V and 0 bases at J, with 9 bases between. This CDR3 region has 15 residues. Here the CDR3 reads CASSYRQTNTGELFF. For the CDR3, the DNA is TGTGCCAGCAGTTACCGGCAGACGAACACCGGGGAGCTGTTTTTT.